These T cell receptor beta chains were read from a single sample in a study of beta chain features in type 1 diabetes. Method: immunoSEQ multiplex PCR; TCRdb's copy keeps in-frame clones and lacks some. Among 200,000 to 250,000 clones, more than 9% were seen once, and the ten largest hold 0.03% to 0.035%. The sample comprised naive CD4+ T cells from blood. Receptor source: a woman aged 18 to 35 in good health. The CDR3 runs from the conserved cysteine through the conserved F or W. The D gene is left open where the match is weak. A row's size may be missing; if present it is once, few, many or a size class.

clone_size: few
j_call: TRBJ1-1
v_call: TRBV5-1
d_call: .
cdr3_nt: TGCGCCAGCAGCTTGGTGGGAGGGCCAAAGACTGAAGCTTTCTTT
cdr3_aa: CASSLVGGPKTEAFF

clone_size: few
j_call: TRBJ2-1
v_call: TRBV28
d_call: TRBD1
cdr3_nt: TGTGCCAGCATCATCCGGCAGGGGGCTTCCTACAATGAGCAGTTCTTC
cdr3_aa: CASIIRQGASYNEQFF

clone_size: many
j_call: TRBJ2-1
v_call: TRBV4-1
d_call: TRBD2
cdr3_nt: TGCGCCAGCAGCCAACTCCGGGGGGAGAGTGAGCAGTTCTTC
cdr3_aa: CASSQLRGESEQFF

clone_size: .
j_call: TRBJ2-7
v_call: TRBV6-5
d_call: .
cdr3_nt: TGTGCCAGCAGCGAACCGGGACAATTTTACGAGCAGTACTTC
cdr3_aa: CASSEPGQFYEQYF

clone_size: .
j_call: TRBJ1-5
v_call: TRBV6-1
d_call: .
cdr3_nt: TGTGCCAGCCGGTCAGGGGTCGGGCAGCCCCAGCATTTT
cdr3_aa: CASRSGVGQPQHF

clone_size: few
j_call: TRBJ1-6
v_call: TRBV25-1
d_call: TRBD1
cdr3_nt: TGTGCCAGCAGTGGAGGACAGGGCTATTCACCCCTCCACTTT
cdr3_aa: CASSGGQGYSPLHF

clone_size: few
j_call: TRBJ2-7
v_call: TRBV19
d_call: TRBD1
cdr3_nt: TGTGCCAGTAGGATGACAGGGAACTCCTACGAGCAGTACTTC
cdr3_aa: CASRMTGNSYEQYF

clone_size: .
j_call: TRBJ1-1
v_call: TRBV6-4
d_call: .
cdr3_nt: TGTGCCAGCAGTGACTCGTTTCAGGCGGGGACTGAAGCTTTCTTT
cdr3_aa: CASSDSFQAGTEAFF

clone_size: few
j_call: TRBJ2-5
v_call: TRBV7-7
d_call: TRBD2
cdr3_nt: TGTGCTAGCAGCCCGGCTGGGGGGGTAGAGACCCAGTACTTC
cdr3_aa: CASSPAGGVETQYF

clone_size: .
j_call: TRBJ2-5
v_call: TRBV29-1
d_call: TRBD1
cdr3_nt: TGCAGCGCCAGGACAGGAGGTCAAGAGACCCAGTACTTC
cdr3_aa: CSARTGGQETQYF

clone_size: .
j_call: TRBJ2-7
v_call: TRBV5-4
d_call: .
cdr3_nt: TGTGCCAGCAGCCGGTCGGACCGCTTCGGGGACGAGCAGTACTTC
cdr3_aa: CASSRSDRFGDEQYF

clone_size: .
j_call: TRBJ1-5
v_call: TRBV5-1
d_call: .
cdr3_nt: TGCGCCAGCAGACCTTACCGGACAGTTAGCAATCAGCCCCAGCATTTT
cdr3_aa: CASRPYRTVSNQPQHF

clone_size: .
j_call: TRBJ1-5
v_call: TRBV30
d_call: .
cdr3_nt: TGTGCCTGGAGTCAGTTCAAGGGGGGGGCAGGGAATCAGCCCCAGCATTTT
cdr3_aa: CAWSQFKGGAGNQPQHF

clone_size: few
j_call: TRBJ2-2
v_call: TRBV29-1
d_call: TRBD2
cdr3_nt: TGCAGCGCCGCGAGCGGGGGGGCAACCGGGGAGCTGTTTTTT
cdr3_aa: CSAASGGATGELFF

clone_size: .
j_call: TRBJ2-1
v_call: TRBV4-1
d_call: .
cdr3_nt: TGCGCCAGCAGCCAAGCCTTACTAGTCGCAATAACCTACAATGAGCAGTTCTTC
cdr3_aa: CASSQALLVAITYNEQFF

clone_size: .
j_call: TRBJ2-7
v_call: TRBV14
d_call: .
cdr3_nt: TGTGCCAGCAGCCAAGGGAGCGAGCAGTACTTC
cdr3_aa: CASSQGSEQYF

clone_size: few
j_call: TRBJ2-2
v_call: TRBV7-9
d_call: TRBD2
cdr3_nt: TGTGCCAGCAGCCCCCCGTTGGTAGCGGGAACGAACACCGGGGAGCTGTTTTTT
cdr3_aa: CASSPPLVAGTNTGELFF

clone_size: .
j_call: TRBJ2-1
v_call: TRBV7-9
d_call: .
cdr3_nt: TGTGCCAGCAGCTTAGCGCCTCCAGGAAGCTCCTACAATGAGCAGTTCTTC
cdr3_aa: CASSLAPPGSSYNEQFF

clone_size: .
j_call: TRBJ2-1
v_call: TRBV19
d_call: TRBD2
cdr3_nt: TGTGCCAGTAGTAATCCCATAGCGGGAGGGCGAGATGAGCAGTTCTTC
cdr3_aa: CASSNPIAGGRDEQFF

clone_size: .
j_call: TRBJ2-1
v_call: TRBV4-1
d_call: TRBD1
cdr3_nt: TGCGCCAGCAGCCAAGATGGTACAGGGGTCCGCTACAATGAGCAGTTCTTC
cdr3_aa: CASSQDGTGVRYNEQFF

clone_size: many
j_call: TRBJ2-1
v_call: TRBV7-9
d_call: TRBD2
cdr3_nt: TGTGCCAGCAGCCTCCTTAGCGGGAAGCGGGGTGAGCAGTTCTTC
cdr3_aa: CASSLLSGKRGEQFF

clone_size: .
j_call: TRBJ2-3
v_call: TRBV13
d_call: .
cdr3_nt: TGTGCCAGCAGCTTAGGGGCGCTAGTTGGAGGGTTCACAGATACGCAGTATTTT
cdr3_aa: CASSLGALVGGFTDTQYF

clone_size: .
j_call: TRBJ2-1
v_call: TRBV6-1
d_call: .
cdr3_nt: TGTGCCAGCAGTGAAGACGAGCGGTTCTACAATGAGCAGTTCTTC
cdr3_aa: CASSEDERFYNEQFF

clone_size: few
j_call: TRBJ2-7
v_call: TRBV14
d_call: .
cdr3_nt: TGTGCCAGCAGCCAAGATTACACAGTCTACGAGCAGTACTTC
cdr3_aa: CASSQDYTVYEQYF

clone_size: .
j_call: TRBJ2-1
v_call: TRBV5-6
d_call: TRBD2
cdr3_nt: TGTGCCAGCAGCTTGCTTAGCGGGTACAATGAGCAGTTCTTC
cdr3_aa: CASSLLSGYNEQFF

clone_size: few
j_call: TRBJ1-2
v_call: TRBV5-1
d_call: .
cdr3_nt: TGCGCCAGCAGCGCACAGGGCCCCCCCCATGGCTACACCTTC
cdr3_aa: CASSAQGPPHGYTF

clone_size: many
j_call: TRBJ2-6
v_call: TRBV7-9
d_call: .
cdr3_nt: TGTGCCAGCAGCTTCCCCAGGATTGGGGCCAACGTCCTGACTTTC
cdr3_aa: CASSFPRIGANVLTF

clone_size: few
j_call: TRBJ1-6
v_call: TRBV6-1
d_call: .
cdr3_nt: TGTGCCAGCATTAGTCCGAGCTCCTATAATTCACCCCTCCACTTT
cdr3_aa: CASISPSSYNSPLHF

clone_size: .
j_call: TRBJ2-3
v_call: TRBV19
d_call: TRBD1
cdr3_nt: TGTGCCAGTAGTACCAAAGGGGGCGGGAGCACAGATACGCAGTATTTT
cdr3_aa: CASSTKGGGSTDTQYF

clone_size: .
j_call: TRBJ2-3
v_call: TRBV25-1
d_call: .
cdr3_nt: TGTGCCAGCAGTGAATTGGCGGGACTCACAGATACGCAGTATTTT
cdr3_aa: CASSELAGLTDTQYF

clone_size: .
j_call: TRBJ2-3
v_call: TRBV13
d_call: .
cdr3_nt: TGTGCCAGCAGCTTAGGGAGGAGCGTCACAGATACGCAGTATTTT
cdr3_aa: CASSLGRSVTDTQYF

clone_size: few
j_call: TRBJ2-5
v_call: TRBV5-1
d_call: TRBD2
cdr3_nt: TGCGCCAGCAAGGCGGGAGCGTCTGAGCGGACCCAGTACTTC
cdr3_aa: CASKAGASERTQYF

clone_size: few
j_call: TRBJ2-7
v_call: TRBV6-1
d_call: .
cdr3_nt: TGTGCCAGCAGTGAATTTGGCAGGGCCCACTCCTACGAGCAGTACTTC
cdr3_aa: CASSEFGRAHSYEQYF

clone_size: few
j_call: TRBJ2-1
v_call: TRBV27
d_call: TRBD2
cdr3_nt: TGTGCCAGCAGTTACCGGACTAGCGGGAGGGTCTATGAGCAGTTCTTC
cdr3_aa: CASSYRTSGRVYEQFF

clone_size: few
j_call: TRBJ1-1
v_call: TRBV6-5
d_call: .
cdr3_nt: TGTGCCAGCAGTTACTTAGGACTGGGATCTGGCACTGAAGCTTTCTTT
cdr3_aa: CASSYLGLGSGTEAFF

clone_size: .
j_call: TRBJ1-1
v_call: TRBV5-4
d_call: .
cdr3_nt: TGTGCCAGCAGCTTAGATGGGGGGGAAGCTTTCTTT
cdr3_aa: CASSLDGGEAFF

clone_size: few
j_call: TRBJ2-3
v_call: TRBV27
d_call: TRBD1
cdr3_nt: TGTGCCAGCTCCTCCGGGACAGGGGCAGATACGCAGTATTTT
cdr3_aa: CASSSGTGADTQYF

clone_size: few
j_call: TRBJ1-1
v_call: TRBV11-2
d_call: .
cdr3_nt: TGTGCCAGCAGCTTAGCCACAAGAGAAGCTTTCTTT
cdr3_aa: CASSLATREAFF

clone_size: .
j_call: TRBJ2-7
v_call: TRBV29-1
d_call: TRBD1
cdr3_nt: TGCAGCGTGACGGGACAGGGGTCCTACGAGCAGTACTTC
cdr3_aa: CSVTGQGSYEQYF

clone_size: .
j_call: TRBJ2-5
v_call: TRBV5-1
d_call: .
cdr3_nt: TGCGCCAGCAGTCTGGACAGAGAGACCCAGTACTTC
cdr3_aa: CASSLDRETQYF

clone_size: .
j_call: TRBJ1-1
v_call: TRBV7-8
d_call: .
cdr3_nt: TGTGCCAGCAGCTTAAAGGGGTTTGAAGCTTTCTTT
cdr3_aa: CASSLKGFEAFF

clone_size: few
j_call: TRBJ1-1
v_call: TRBV28
d_call: TRBD1
cdr3_nt: TGTGCCAGCAGTGCTGACAGGGGGCTATTGGTGACTGAAGCTTTCTTT
cdr3_aa: CASSADRGLLVTEAFF

clone_size: few
j_call: TRBJ2-7
v_call: TRBV14
d_call: TRBD1
cdr3_nt: TGTGCCAGCAGCCAAGGTAACGGGACAGGGGATATCCAGCAGTACTTC
cdr3_aa: CASSQGNGTGDIQQYF

clone_size: few
j_call: TRBJ2-6
v_call: TRBV5-1
d_call: .
cdr3_nt: TGCGCCAGCAGCCTCCAGACAGTGCCGTCGGGGGCCAACGTCCTGACTTTC
cdr3_aa: CASSLQTVPSGANVLTF